This T cell receptor beta chain was sequenced for a study of blood T cell repertoires in COVID-19. Profiled with immunoSEQ multiplex PCR; TCRdb holds only in-frame clones, not every one. The table shows 150,000 to 200,000 clones, with 89% occurring only once. After removal of 4 bases from V and 7 bases from J, the junction contained 5 bases not matched to a gene. Germline values: CDR1 SQVTM, CDR2 ANQGSEA. This CDR3 is 14 amino acids long. The sequenced sample consisted of peripheral blood. This clonotype was obtained from a young man who had recovered from COVID-19. This chain uses TRBV29-1 with TRBJ1-6; 9 positions agree with TRBD1. CDR3 region: CSVGTGGHNSPLHF. The CDR3 coding sequence is TGCAGCGTTGGCACAGGGGGCCACAATTCACCCCTCCACTTT.